The present TCR beta chain was sequenced within a study of CD8 T cells in ankylosing spondylitis. General study points: Earlier work had already found some motif variants in reactive arthritis synovial fluid and blood. There was reportedly significant enrichment of clones that were disease-linked in matched ankylosing spondylitis synovial fluid.

Note on this clonotype: The antigen is undetermined.

The germline CDR1 and CDR2 sequences are SGHKS and YYEKEE (reference sequence). The CDR3 spans 14 residues. V was clipped by 5 bases and J by 0 bases, with 12 bases between them. Quantitative 5'-RACE was performed with molecular barcodes, and it yielded the TCR beta libraries. Via MiXCR, TCRdb re-called the 5' RACE reads, giving one row per CDR3 protein. The table lists approximately 220,000 distinct CDR3 sequences, 20% to 30% of them singletons. The clonotype comes from a male donor with ankylosing spondylitis or in good health (not recorded which). The chain carries TRBV5-5 and TRBJ2-7; the D gene could be TRBD1 or TRBD2 (6 bases each). The material sequenced was blood, either unsorted or a sorted T cell fraction (not recorded which). DNA for the CDR3: TGTGCCAGCAGTTGGACGGGGGCCTCCTACGAGCAGTACTTC. Amino acid sequence: CASSWTGASYEQYF.